These T cell receptor beta chains were read from a single sample in a study of cytomegalovirus exposure and HLA in healthy donors. Assay: immunoSEQ multiplex PCR; the TCRdb copy retains only in-frame clones and omits some. The sample has 200,000 or so clones, about 80% seen once. Material for sequencing was PBMCs. The receptors were gathered from a woman between 18 and 30 years old in good health and CMV-seropositive. CDR3s include the opening cysteine and the closing phenylalanine or tryptophan. The D gene is left open where the match is weak. Where a row states a size, it is once, few, many or the class of an expanded clone; other rows omit it.

v_call	clone_size	d_call	j_call	cdr3_aa	cdr3_nt
TRBV19	NA	NA	TRBJ1-4	CASSIRQDNEKLFF	TGTGCCAGTAGTATTAGGCAGGATAATGAAAAACTGTTTTTT
TRBV7-9	NA	NA	TRBJ1-6	CASIGGGTYNSPLHF	TGTGCCAGCATCGGGGGGGGAACTTATAATTCACCCCTCCACTTT
TRBV14	NA	TRBD2	TRBJ2-1	CASSQDLRLAGHEQFF	TGTGCCAGCAGCCAAGATCTTCGACTAGCAGGCCATGAGCAGTTCTTC
TRBV7-9	few	TRBD2	TRBJ2-1	CASSSRGGPRGEQFF	TGTGCCAGCAGCTCCCGCGGGGGTCCCCGAGGGGAGCAGTTCTTC
TRBV9	NA	TRBD1	TRBJ1-1	CASSVGRPGTGMNTEAFF	TGTGCCAGCAGCGTAGGTCGACCCGGGACAGGGATGAACACTGAAGCTTTCTTT
TRBV11-2	NA	NA	TRBJ2-7	CASSLILTTWGRTYEQYF	TGTGCCAGCAGCTTGATCCTCACCACTTGGGGGCGAACATACGAGCAGTACTTC
TRBV30	NA	TRBD2	TRBJ2-1	CAWILAGGLSSYNEQFF	TGTGCCTGGATTTTAGCGGGGGGGCTTAGCTCCTACAATGAGCAGTTCTTC
TRBV7-8	NA	TRBD1	TRBJ1-4	CASSEPGGLNEKLFF	TGTGCCAGCAGCGAGCCAGGGGGCCTTAATGAAAAACTGTTTTTT
TRBV9	NA	TRBD2	TRBJ2-1	CASSFLLAGGIDEQFF	TGTGCCAGCAGCTTCCTCCTAGCGGGGGGGATAGATGAGCAGTTCTTC
TRBV4-1	NA	NA	TRBJ2-3	CASSQESPSTDTQYF	TGCGCCAGCAGCCAAGAATCCCCTAGCACAGATACGCAGTATTTT
TRBV5-1	NA	NA	TRBJ1-6	CASSLSQIGNSPLHF	TGCGCCAGCAGCTTGTCGCAGATCGGGAATTCACCCCTCCACTTT
TRBV4-2	NA	NA	TRBJ1-2	CASSQGPGTRYGYTF	TGTGCCAGCAGCCAAGGCCCCGGGACAAGATATGGCTACACCTTC
TRBV7-9	NA	TRBD2	TRBJ2-3	CASSWSGETQYF	TGTGCCAGCAGCTGGAGCGGGGAGACGCAGTATTTT
TRBV7-8	NA	TRBD2	TRBJ2-3	CASSSGTSGTDTQYF	TGTGCCAGCAGCTCAGGGACTAGTGGCACAGATACGCAGTATTTT
TRBV7-6	NA	TRBD1	TRBJ1-2	CASSPGQGASGYTF	TGTGCCAGCAGCCCGGGACAGGGGGCGAGTGGCTACACCTTC
TRBV7-2	NA	TRBD1	TRBJ1-1	CASSKGTGIGAEAFF	TGTGCCAGCAGCAAGGGGACAGGGATAGGTGCTGAAGCTTTCTTT
TRBV27	NA	TRBD1	TRBJ2-3	CASTKGDSLVDTQYF	TGTGCCAGCACCAAGGGGGACAGCCTAGTCGATACGCAGTATTTT
TRBV10-2	once	NA	TRBJ1-5	CASSEQRNQPQHF	TGCGCCAGCAGTGAACAGAGAAATCAGCCCCAGCATTTT
TRBV7-2	NA	TRBD2	TRBJ2-5	CASSATSGGMRETQYF	TGTGCCAGCAGCGCCACTAGCGGGGGGATGAGGGAGACCCAGTACTTC
TRBV9	NA	NA	TRBJ2-7	CASSVGGTLSYEQYF	TGTGCCAGCAGCGTAGGGGGGACTCTCTCCTACGAGCAGTACTTC
TRBV6-1	NA	TRBD1	TRBJ1-3	CASRGTANTIYF	TGTGCCAGCAGGGGGACAGCGAACACCATATATTTT
TRBV4-1	NA	TRBD2	TRBJ2-6	CASSQLSSGGPLSGANVLTF	TGCGCCAGCAGCCAACTTTCTAGCGGGGGGCCCCTCTCTGGGGCCAACGTCCTGACTTTC
TRBV2	few	NA	TRBJ1-1	CASSEEQKAFF	TGTGCCAGCAGTGAAGAACAAAAAGCTTTCTTT
TRBV7-9	NA	NA	TRBJ2-1	CASSLFARSTGEQFF	TGTGCCAGCAGCTTATTTGCTAGGAGTACAGGTGAGCAGTTCTTC
TRBV6-1	few	NA	TRBJ1-2	CASSVMSGSNYGYTF	TGTGCCAGCAGTGTGATGTCGGGGTCTAACTATGGCTACACCTTC
TRBV6-5	once	NA	TRBJ1-2	CASSYNGWNYGYTF	TGTGCCAGCAGTTACAATGGCTGGAACTATGGCTACACCTTC
TRBV7-9	NA	TRBD2	TRBJ2-2	CASRPNQRGGRGGELFF	TGTGCCAGCAGGCCCAACCAGCGGGGGGGCCGAGGCGGGGAGCTGTTTTTT
TRBV11-2	NA	TRBD1	TRBJ2-2	CASSAWTGRTGELFF	TGTGCCAGCAGCGCCTGGACAGGGAGGACCGGGGAGCTGTTTTTT
TRBV13	NA	TRBD2	TRBJ2-5	CASSLGPAGVEETQYF	TGTGCCAGCAGCTTAGGCCCAGCGGGGGTGGAAGAGACCCAGTACTTC
TRBV30	NA	TRBD2	TRBJ2-5	CAWSVPGGASSEQETQYF	TGTGCCTGGAGTGTACCCGGGGGGGCCAGCTCAGAGCAAGAGACCCAGTACTTC
TRBV18	NA	NA	TRBJ2-2	CASSATTVAGELFF	TGTGCCAGCTCAGCCACCACAGTGGCCGGGGAGCTGTTTTTT
TRBV7-9	NA	NA	TRBJ1-2	CASSLGERYGYTF	TGTGCCAGCAGCTTAGGGGAGCGCTATGGCTACACCTTC
TRBV7-2	NA	TRBD2	TRBJ2-3	CASSLVGGANTDTQYF	TGTGCCAGCAGCTTAGTGGGAGGGGCTAATACAGATACGCAGTATTTT
TRBV6-4	NA	NA	TRBJ2-3	CASSDSGGGQGTDTQYF	TGTGCCAGCAGTGACTCCGGCGGGGGACAGGGCACAGATACGCAGTATTTT
TRBV7-3	NA	TRBD2	TRBJ2-1	CASSLSAGEYNEQFF	TGTGCCAGCAGCTTATCGGCGGGGGAGTACAATGAGCAGTTCTTC
TRBV5-1	NA	NA	TRBJ1-1	CASSLEQRDEAFF	TGCGCCAGCAGCTTGGAACAGAGAGATGAAGCTTTCTTT
TRBV6-4	NA	TRBD2	TRBJ2-3	CASSESSGGTDTQYF	TGTGCCAGCAGTGAATCTAGCGGGGGCACAGATACGCAGTATTTT
TRBV5-1	NA	NA	TRBJ2-1	CASSSPPRRDEQFF	TGCGCCAGCAGCTCGCCCCCACGGAGGGATGAGCAGTTCTTC
TRBV6-1	NA	NA	TRBJ2-5	CASKLGQQETQYF	TGTGCCAGCAAGTTAGGACAGCAAGAGACCCAGTACTTC
TRBV11-2	NA	NA	TRBJ2-3	CASSLFPQTGASTDTQYF	TGTGCCAGCAGCTTATTCCCCCAAACAGGAGCTAGCACAGATACGCAGTATTTT